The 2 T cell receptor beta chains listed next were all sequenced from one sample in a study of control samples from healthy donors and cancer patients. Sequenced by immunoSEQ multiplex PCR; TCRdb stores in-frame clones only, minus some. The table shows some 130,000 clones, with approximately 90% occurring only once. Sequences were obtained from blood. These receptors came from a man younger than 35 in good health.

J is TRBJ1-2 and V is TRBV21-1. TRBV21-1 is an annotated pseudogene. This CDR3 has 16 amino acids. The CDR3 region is CASSKAQRLVCYGYTF. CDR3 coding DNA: TGTGCCAGCAGCAAGGCGCAAAGGCTTGTCTGCTATGGCTACACCTTC.

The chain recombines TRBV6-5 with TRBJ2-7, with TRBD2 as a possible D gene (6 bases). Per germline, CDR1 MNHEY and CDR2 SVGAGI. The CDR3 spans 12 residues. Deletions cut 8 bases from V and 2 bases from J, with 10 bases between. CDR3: CASGGLPYEQYF. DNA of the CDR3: TGTGCCAGCGGGGGGTTGCCCTACGAGCAGTACTTC.